A selection of T cell receptor beta chains follows, all from one sample in a study of CD8+ T cells in alopecia areata. Assay: immunoSEQ multiplex PCR; the TCRdb copy retains only in-frame clones and omits some. The sample has roughly 150,000 clones, approximately 53% seen once. Sample: CD8+ T cells sorted from blood, taken at week 0. These receptors all stem from a human donor with alopecia areata. The CDR3 runs from the conserved cysteine through the conserved F or W. The D gene is left open where the match is weak. The listing skips clone size in some rows; elsewhere it reads once, few, many or a size class.

d_gene: .
len: 15
abundance: .
v_gene: TRBV29-1
j_gene: TRBJ2-5
CDR3aa: CSVLVGQFSQETQYF
CDR3nt: TGCAGCGTTCTAGTCGGCCAGTTTTCGCAAGAGACCCAGTACTTC

d_gene: TRBD1
len: 18
abundance: .
v_gene: TRBV4-1
j_gene: TRBJ2-5
CDR3aa: CASSPGQGAVGLGETQYF
CDR3nt: TGCGCCAGCAGCCCCGGACAGGGGGCTGTTGGTCTAGGAGAGACCCAGTACTTC

d_gene: .
len: 16
abundance: .
v_gene: TRBV2
j_gene: TRBJ2-3
CDR3aa: CASSEVQDLRGDTQYF
CDR3nt: TGTGCCAGCAGTGAAGTACAGGACTTACGAGGAGATACGCAGTATTTT

d_gene: .
len: 13
abundance: .
v_gene: TRBV7-6
j_gene: TRBJ2-1
CDR3aa: CASSLEPKNEQFF
CDR3nt: TGTGCCAGCAGCTTAGAACCGAAGAATGAGCAGTTCTTC

d_gene: .
len: 11
abundance: .
v_gene: TRBV30
j_gene: TRBJ2-7
CDR3aa: CASATGGEQYF
CDR3nt: TGTGCCTCGGCAACTGGTGGCGAGCAGTACTTC

d_gene: .
len: 17
abundance: .
v_gene: TRBV7-9
j_gene: TRBJ1-1
CDR3aa: CASSLAGGLLMNTEAFF
CDR3nt: TGTGCCAGCAGCTTAGCGGGGGGGCTGCTTATGAACACTGAAGCTTTCTTT

d_gene: .
len: 14
abundance: few
v_gene: TRBV16
j_gene: TRBJ2-3
CDR3aa: CASSQSEGPDTQYF
CDR3nt: TGTGCCAGCAGCCAATCAGAGGGTCCAGATACGCAGTATTTT

d_gene: .
len: 15
abundance: once
v_gene: TRBV7-9
j_gene: TRBJ2-3
CDR3aa: CASSGRGVGTDTQYF
CDR3nt: TGTGCCAGCAGCGGTCGGGGCGTTGGCACAGATACGCAGTATTTT

d_gene: TRBD1
len: 16
abundance: few
v_gene: TRBV27
j_gene: TRBJ1-1
CDR3aa: CASRPGGGNRGTEAFF
CDR3nt: TGTGCCAGCAGACCAGGGGGCGGGAATCGTGGGACTGAAGCTTTCTTT

d_gene: TRBD1
len: 14
abundance: .
v_gene: TRBV4-1
j_gene: TRBJ1-2
CDR3aa: CASSQGDRNYGYTF
CDR3nt: TGCGCCAGCAGCCAAGGGGACAGAAACTATGGCTACACCTTC

d_gene: .
len: 16
abundance: few
v_gene: TRBV4-3
j_gene: TRBJ1-1
CDR3aa: CASSQEGGTPNTEAFF
CDR3nt: TGCGCCAGCAGCCAAGAAGGTGGGACACCCAACACTGAAGCTTTCTTT

d_gene: .
len: 12
abundance: .
v_gene: TRBV9
j_gene: TRBJ2-7
CDR3aa: CASSGESYEQYF
CDR3nt: TGTGCCAGCTCAGGGGAGTCCTACGAGCAGTACTTC

d_gene: .
len: 15
abundance: few
v_gene: TRBV4-3
j_gene: TRBJ2-7
CDR3aa: CASSQDRQGVYEQYF
CDR3nt: TGCGCCAGCAGCCAAGATCGGCAGGGAGTATACGAGCAGTACTTC

d_gene: .
len: 15
abundance: .
v_gene: TRBV6-5
j_gene: TRBJ2-6
CDR3aa: CASSQGRSGANVLTF
CDR3nt: TGTGCCAGCAGTCAGGGCCGCTCTGGGGCCAACGTCCTGACTTTC

d_gene: .
len: 14
abundance: .
v_gene: TRBV30
j_gene: TRBJ1-2
CDR3aa: CAWSATRTSYGYTF
CDR3nt: TGTGCCTGGAGTGCCACCCGGACAAGTTATGGCTACACCTTC

d_gene: TRBD1
len: 16
abundance: few
v_gene: TRBV27
j_gene: TRBJ1-4
CDR3aa: CASSRTGGATNEKLFF
CDR3nt: TGTGCCAGCAGTCGGACAGGTGGCGCAACTAATGAAAAACTGTTTTTT

d_gene: .
len: 14
abundance: .
v_gene: TRBV4-3
j_gene: TRBJ2-3
CDR3aa: CASSQAGSTDTQYF
CDR3nt: TGCGCCAGCAGCCAAGCTGGCAGCACAGATACGCAGTATTTT

d_gene: .
len: 13
abundance: .
v_gene: TRBV13
j_gene: TRBJ1-2
CDR3aa: CASSDRLAYGYTF
CDR3nt: TGTGCCAGCAGCGACCGCCTGGCCTATGGCTACACCTTC

d_gene: .
len: 14
abundance: .
v_gene: TRBV25-1
j_gene: TRBJ2-5
CDR3aa: CASSEQKYQETQYF
CDR3nt: TGTGCCAGCAGTGAGCAGAAGTACCAAGAGACCCAGTACTTC

d_gene: .
len: 11
abundance: .
v_gene: TRBV29-1
j_gene: TRBJ1-2
CDR3aa: CSCWTEYGYTF
CDR3nt: TGCAGCTGCTGGACCGAATATGGCTACACCTTC

d_gene: .
len: 12
abundance: .
v_gene: TRBV27
j_gene: TRBJ1-2
CDR3aa: CASRQGPYGYTF
CDR3nt: TGTGCCAGCAGACAGGGTCCCTATGGCTACACCTTC

d_gene: TRBD1
len: 14
abundance: few
v_gene: TRBV19
j_gene: TRBJ2-7
CDR3aa: CASSMGQGGYEQYF
CDR3nt: TGTGCCAGTAGTATGGGACAGGGTGGCTACGAGCAGTACTTC

d_gene: .
len: 13
abundance: few
v_gene: TRBV12-5
j_gene: TRBJ1-4
CDR3aa: CASALGSDEKLFF
CDR3nt: TGTGCTAGTGCCTTGGGTTCCGATGAAAAACTGTTTTTT

d_gene: .
len: 13
abundance: few
v_gene: TRBV10-2
j_gene: TRBJ2-7
CDR3aa: CATLGGASYEQYF
CDR3nt: TGCGCCACCCTTGGTGGGGCTTCCTACGAGCAGTACTTC

d_gene: TRBD2
len: 15
abundance: .
v_gene: TRBV5-6
j_gene: TRBJ2-7
CDR3aa: CASSLEERGTGEQYF
CDR3nt: TGTGCCAGCAGCTTAGAAGAGCGGGGGACGGGCGAGCAGTACTTC

d_gene: .
len: 13
abundance: .
v_gene: TRBV4-3
j_gene: TRBJ2-4
CDR3aa: CASSPRLQNIQYF
CDR3nt: TGCGCCAGCAGCCCAAGATTGCAGAACATTCAGTACTTC